This T cell receptor (beta chain) was identified in a study of CD8 T cells in ankylosing spondylitis. Germline V gives CDR1 LGHNA, CDR2 YSLEER. Germline trimming cut 0 bases from V and 4 bases from J; bases unmatched to any gene: 8. CDR3 length: 17 amino acids. One entry per CDR3 protein results from TCRdb running MiXCR on the 5' RACE reads. This sample yields about 240,000 distinct CDR3 sequences, of which approximately 8.4% are seen a single time; 4.8% belongs to the top ten. The sample consisted of blood, either unsorted or a sorted T cell fraction (not recorded which). This clonotype was obtained from a female donor with ankylosing spondylitis or in good health (not recorded which). The chain combines TRBV4-3 with TRBJ2-1; 8 bases are shared with TRBD2. For the CDR3, the DNA is TGCGCCAGCAGCCAAGATGTCTTTACTAGCGGTTACAATGAGCAGTTCTTC. This translates into CASSQDVFTSGYNEQFF.